These 4 T cell receptor beta chains were all obtained from the same sample, sequenced in a study of T cells in Graves' hyperthyroidism and ophthalmopathy (dated by TCRdb to between 2018 and 2020). Preparation of the library involved multiplex PCR. Sequencer: Illumina HiSeq 2000. Amplification of TCR beta CDR3 regions was carried out from RNA transcripts. The TCR CDR3 was subjected to a first round of RT-PCR using the HTBI primer set and the Qiagen OneStep RT-PCR kit. TCRdb redid the processing of the public reads, applying fastp at Q25 and MiXCR, and retained in-frame beta chains. Rows are combined by CDR3 protein, so each entry shows the most common genes and DNA. The sample table shows about 330,000 distinct CDR3 sequences, and approximately 13% are seen once. The ten biggest clones cover 34% of the sample. Sequenced sample: blood. All receptors derive from a woman in her 40s with Graves' ophthalmopathy.

Turning to this clonotype: This may be a read error, as it is one base from a much larger clone. This chain joins TRBV20-1 and TRBJ1-1; D uncertain. The CDR3 runs to 13 residues. Germline CDR1 is DFQATT and CDR2 is SNEGSKA (reference sequence). Here the CDR3 DNA reads TGCGGTGCTAGATGGGGTCGGGGCACTGAAGCTTTCTTT. Residues: CGARWGRGTEAFF.

In this sample, this clonotype turned up a few times. The chain employs TRBV7-9 and TRBJ1-2; D is undetermined. The germline CDR1 and CDR2 sequences are SEHNR and FQNEAQ (reference sequence). V shed 6 bases and J shed 2 bases, with 16 bases lying between them. The CDR3 consists of 15 residues. CDR3 bases: TGTGCCAGCAGAAACGCACAGAGTTACAACTATGGCTACACCTTC. This sequence encodes CASRNAQSYNYGYTF.

On this clonotype itself: This may be a read error, as it is one base from a much larger clone. The rearrangement uses TRBV18 and TRBJ2-7; 8 bases match TRBD1. V lost 3 bases, J lost 5 bases, and 9 bases stayed unmatched. The CDR3 extends over 15 amino acids. Germline V gives CDR1 KGHSH, CDR2 LQKENI. The CDR3 DNA sequence: TGTGCCAGCTCACCCCGGGACAGGCGGATCGACGAGCAGTACTTC. As protein: CASSPRDRRIDEQYF.

In its sample, this clonotype was seen many times. This rearrangement joins TRBV20-1 to TRBJ2-1; D possibly corresponds to TRBD1 (6 bases). This CDR3 spans 14 amino acids. Germline V lookup: CDR1 DFQATT, CDR2 SNEGSKA (reference sequence). The V end was cut by 5 bases, the J end by 6 bases, with 17 bases between. CDR3 sequence reads: CSALGQSKPNEQFF. Here the CDR3 DNA reads TGCAGTGCTCTCGGACAGTCAAAACCCAATGAGCAGTTCTTC.